These 26 T cell receptor beta chains came from one sample sequenced in a study of T cells in Graves' hyperthyroidism and ophthalmopathy. RNA transcripts yielded amplified TCR beta CDR3 regions. The study used the HTBI primer set for a first-round RT-PCR of the TCR CDR3. MiXCR was run by TCRdb on the multiplex PCR reads, yielding one entry per CDR3 protein. The top ten clones hold 9.5% to 13% of a sample with more than 650,000 distinct CDR3 sequences, 14% of them seen once. Material: blood. The receptors were gathered from a woman aged 18-30 years with Graves' hyperthyroidism.

This clonotype has at least ten counts. V gene TRBV9 combines with J gene TRBJ2-7, with a weak D call TRBD2 (5 bases). In germline, CDR1 is SGDLS, CDR2 YYNGEE. The V gene lost 3 bases and the J gene lost 0 bases, with 13 bases spanning the gap. This CDR3 contains 15 residues. This chain's CDR3 is CASSGGGGSSYEQYF. The CDR3 DNA reads as TGTGCCAGCAGCGGGGGTGGAGGCAGCTCCTACGAGCAGTACTTC.

This clonotype was seen at least ten times. The chain is built from TRBV2 and TRBJ2-7; D may be TRBD1 (6 bases). V lost 8 bases to trimming and J lost 4 bases, with 39 bases between them. CDR1 and CDR2 (germline): SNHLY, FYNNEI. The CDR3 is 21 residues long. The CDR3 DNA reads TGTGCCAGCTCACGTTGGGTGGAATCCGACAGGTTTGATGGTAGTGGGTACGAGCAGTACTTC. It yields the protein CASSRWVESDRFDGSGYEQYF.

Ten or more counts support this clonotype. The chain carries TRBV5-8 and TRBJ1-2; TRBD1 agrees at 9 bases. Germline loops: CDR1 SGHTS, CDR2 YDEGEE. The CDR3 has 14 residues. V was clipped by 5 bases and J by 4 bases; unmatched bases: 6. This CDR3 is CASRPDRGFYGYTF. The CDR3 DNA follows: TGTGCCAGCAGACCCGACAGGGGGTTCTATGGCTACACCTTC.

This clonotype has ten or more counts. This chain connects TRBV29-1 to TRBJ2-1, with D possibly called TRBD1 or TRBD2 (5 bases each). Germline V gene data show CDR1 as SQVTM and CDR2 as ANQGSEA. V was clipped by 7 bases and J by 6 bases, with 31 bases between them. This CDR3 is 18 amino acids long. In DNA, the CDR3 is TGCAGCGCCCCTCGGGAAGGGGAGAGCCATACCCCTGCCAATGAGCAGTTCTTC. The encoded protein is CSAPREGESHTPANEQFF.

The CDR3 loop reads CASSPSLPSRPRGFF. The DNA for the CDR3 is TGTGCCAGCAGCCCGAGCCTCCCCTCCAGGCCCCGGGGTTTCTTT. The chain uses TRBV6-1 and TRBJ1-1; D call uncertain. Trimming left V 6 bases short and J 13 bases short, with 27 bases between. Germline values: CDR1 MNHNS, CDR2 SASEGT. This CDR3 spans 15 amino acids.

This clonotype was detected only a few times. The chain couples TRBV6-2 or TRBV6-3 to TRBJ1-6; no firm D call. Germline V gives CDR1 MNHEY, CDR2 SVGEGT. V lost 1 base, J lost 14 bases, and 12 bases lay in between. The CDR3 has 13 amino acids. CDR3 region: CASSYFRFLSLHF. The CDR3 bases are TGTGCCAGCAGTTACTTCAGGTTTTTATCCCTCCACTTT.

This clonotype has just a few counts. The V call is TRBV18, the J call TRBJ2-2; 9 bases agree with TRBD2. CDR1 is KGHSH, CDR2 LQKENI, per germline. This CDR3 comprises 15 residues. V shed 8 bases and J 4 bases; nucleotides not matched to a gene: 8. CDR3 bases: TGTGCCAGCCACCCGGGACTAGCCTCCACCGGGGAGCTGTTTTTT. Translating gives CASHPGLASTGELFF.

This clonotype was observed at least ten times. V is TRBV28 and J is TRBJ2-5; TRBD1 matches at 7 bases. The CDR3 sequence is 15 residues long. The germline CDR1 and CDR2 sequences are MDHEN and SYDVKM. Trimming at V came to 6 bases and at J to 2 bases, leaving 9 bases not matched to a gene. The CDR3 loop reads CASSGPSTGQETQYF. CDR3 nucleotide sequence: TGTGCCAGCAGCGGCCCCTCGACAGGGCAAGAGACCCAGTACTTC.

Ten or more counts support this clonotype. The V call is TRBV28, the J call TRBJ2-1, with TRBD2 matching over 10 bases. Germline trimming cut 3 bases from V and 6 bases from J; bases unmatched to any gene: 11. CDR1 and CDR2 from the germline V gene are MDHEN and SYDVKM. The CDR3 is 17 amino acids. The CDR3 reads CASSLQRGLAISNEQFF. The DNA of the CDR3 is TGTGCCAGCAGTTTGCAGCGGGGACTAGCGATATCCAATGAGCAGTTCTTC.

Concerning this clonotype: A much larger clone differs from this one at a single base, so this may be a read error. The chain joins TRBV5-4 to TRBJ2-1; TRBD2 aligns across 11 bases. The assigned J gene may be wrong: the sequence end matches TRBJ2-7 better. Germline CDR1 is SGHNT and CDR2 is YYREEE (reference sequence). The CDR3 is made up of 16 amino acids. As DNA, the CDR3 is TGTGCCAGCAGCTTTTCCGGGACTAGCGGCTACAATGAGCAGTACTTC. Translation: CASSFSGTSGYNEQYF.

The count of this clonotype is one. The V call is TRBV6-5, the J call TRBJ1-1, with D hard to call. Trimming left V 2 bases short and J 0 bases short, with 4 bases between. CDR1 is MNHEY and CDR2 is SVGAGI in the germline V gene. The CDR3 is 13 residues long. The CDR3 bases are TGTGCCAGCAGTTACGTCATGAACACTGAAGCTTTCTTT. This codes for CASSYVMNTEAFF.

This clonotype was seen repeatedly, ten times or more. The chain is built from TRBV6-1 and TRBJ2-7, with D maybe TRBD2 (5 bases). Germline V gene data show CDR1 as MNHNS and CDR2 as SASEGT. Deletions cut 6 bases from V and 1 base from J, with 13 bases between. The CDR3 runs 14 residues. CDR3 region: CASSSSPESYEQYF. The DNA of the CDR3 is TGTGCCAGCAGCTCTAGCCCCGAGTCCTACGAGCAGTACTTC.

As regards this clonotype: This may come from a read error, since a much larger clone is one base off. This rearrangement joins TRBV20-1 to TRBJ1-1; tentatively, D is TRBD1 (5 bases). V was cut by 6 bases and J by 12 bases, with 17 bases left in between. CDR1 and CDR2 (germline): DFQATT, SNEGSKA (reference sequence). There are 11 residues in the CDR3. For the CDR3, the DNA is TGCAGTGCCCGAACGACAGAGTCTTCTTTCTTT. This encodes CSARTTESSFF.

This clonotype came up many times. This chain connects TRBV20-1 to TRBJ2-7; D gene unclear. Germline V lookup: CDR1 DFQATT, CDR2 SNEGSKA (reference sequence). The ends were cut back, 1 base at V and 3 bases at J, with 10 bases in the middle. This CDR3 comprises 13 residues. The CDR3, as DNA: TGCAGTGCTAGAGGCCAACAGCGCTACGAGCAGTACTTC. Translated, it gives CSARGQQRYEQYF.

This clonotype was found many times. The J gene is TRBJ2-6, the V gene TRBV24-1; the D gene could be TRBD1 or TRBD2 (6 bases each). The CDR3 covers 16 residues. Trimming pared 7 bases from V and 4 bases from J, leaving 16 bases between. CDR1 is KGHDR and CDR2 is SFDVKD in the germline V gene. CDR3: CATSKQGLDGANVLTF. The CDR3 DNA follows: TGTGCCACCAGCAAACAGGGACTGGACGGGGCCAACGTCCTGACTTTC.

The chain carries TRBV2 and TRBJ2-2, with 7 bases identical to TRBD1. Germline CDR1 and CDR2: SNHLY and FYNNEI. V trimming: 6 bases; J trimming: 2 bases; junction bases outside the gene matches: 9. The CDR3 runs 16 residues. The CDR3 spells CASSEYGTANTGELFF. DNA of the CDR3: TGTGCCAGCAGCGAATACGGGACAGCTAACACCGGGGAGCTGTTTTTT.

The chain uses TRBV10-3 and TRBJ2-7; the match to TRBD2 covers 7 bases. Trimming at V came to 8 bases and at J to 0 bases, leaving 10 bases not matched to a gene. Germline lookup yields CDR1 ENHRY and CDR2 SYGVKD. The CDR3 loop spans 15 amino acids. The CDR3 sequence is CAIPAGVGSSYEQYF. Written as DNA, the CDR3 is TGTGCCATCCCTGCGGGAGTGGGAAGCTCCTACGAGCAGTACTTC.

This clonotype was seen more than once but under ten times. The chain couples TRBV27 to TRBJ2-5, with D maybe TRBD2 (6 bases). V dropped 5 bases and J dropped 4 bases, with 17 bases sitting between them. This CDR3 has 15 amino acids. Germline V gives CDR1 MNHEY, CDR2 SMNVEV (reference sequence). The CDR3 here is CASSPLEGPRETQYF. The CDR3, as DNA: TGTGCCAGCAGTCCCCTGGAGGGGCCCCGAGAGACCCAGTACTTC.

The chain joins TRBV6-5 to TRBJ2-2; D ambiguous. The V gene lost 2 bases and the J gene lost 10 bases, with 11 bases spanning the gap. The germline V gene encodes CDR1 MNHEY and CDR2 SVGAGI. The CDR3 is made up of 13 amino acids. The CDR3 protein is CASSYRIREELFF. CDR3 in DNA: TGTGCCAGCAGTTACCGTATTCGTGAGGAGCTGTTTTTT.

This clonotype has only a few counts. This chain connects TRBV5-5 to TRBJ2-2; either TRBD1 or TRBD2 may supply D (5 bases each). The CDR3 runs 15 residues. Trimming shortened V by 2 bases and J by 4 bases, and 12 bases separated the two germline ends. The germline V gene has CDR1 SGHKS and CDR2 YYEKEE (reference sequence). CDR3 nucleotide sequence: TGTGCCAGCAGCTTCCGGGACCGACTCACCGGGGAGCTGTTTTTT. Encoded protein: CASSFRDRLTGELFF.

This clonotype was seen many times. The genes are TRBV4-3 and TRBJ2-1, with D maybe TRBD2 (5 bases). Trimming took off 1 base at V and 0 bases at J, with 13 bases between the two ends. This CDR3 comprises 17 residues. The germline gives CDR1 LGHNA, CDR2 YSLEER. The chain's CDR3 is CASSQGLLAVSYNEQFF. CDR3 nucleotides: TGCGCCAGCAGCCAAGGACTGCTAGCAGTCTCCTACAATGAGCAGTTCTTC.

In its sample, this clonotype was seen many times. For the CDR3, the DNA is TGCAGTGCTCCGGGTGAGGCGGCAGATACGCAGTATTTT. It yields the protein CSAPGEAADTQYF. The J gene is TRBJ2-3, the V gene TRBV20-1; the D is unclear. V shed 5 bases and J shed 4 bases, with 13 bases lying between them. The V gene's germline CDR1 is DFQATT and CDR2 SNEGSKA (reference sequence). This CDR3 has 13 amino acids.

This clonotype appeared many times. This chain uses TRBV5-1 with TRBJ2-1; 11 nucleotides line up with TRBD2. In germline, CDR1 is SGHRS, CDR2 YFSETQ. V was pared by 3 bases and J by 4 bases, with 9 bases of the junction left unmatched. This CDR3 contains 17 residues. The CDR3 nucleotides read TGCGCCAGCAGCTCTTTTAGCGGGAGGGCCGGTTACAATGAGCAGTTCTTC. Translating gives CASSSFSGRAGYNEQFF. The full variable domain, rest sourced from reference TRBV5-1 and TRBJ2-1, is KAGVTQTPRYLIKTRGQQVTLSCSPISGHRSVSWYQQTPGQGLQFLFEYFSETQRNKGNFPGRFSGRQFSNSRSEMNVSTLELGDSALYLCASSSFSGRAGYNEQFFGPGTRLTVL.

This clonotype was detected only a few times. At one end, the junction sequence differs from germline, possibly due to a read error. This rearrangement joins TRBV18 to TRBJ2-1; 8 bases fit TRBD2. This CDR3 region has 16 residues. The germline CDR1 and CDR2 sequences are KGHSH and LQKENI. As DNA, the CDR3 is TGTGCCAGCTCTCCACAAAGCGGGAGTCTGTTGAATGAGCAGTTCTTC. Translation: CASSPQSGSLLNEQFF.

The gene calls are TRBV20-1 and TRBJ2-3, with 10 bases lining up with TRBD2. This CDR3 is 17 amino acids long. V lost 1 base, J lost 1 base, and 8 bases stayed unmatched. The germline V gene encodes CDR1 DFQATT and CDR2 SNEGSKA (reference sequence). The CDR3 nucleotides are TGCAGTGCTAGAGGGCTAGCGGGAGTTGGGGGCACAGATACGCAGTATTTT. It codes for CSARGLAGVGGTDTQYF.

This clonotype was seen ten or more times. The gene calls are TRBV6-5 and TRBJ1-1; D might be TRBD1 (5 bases). Between the trimmed V and J ends, which lost 2 bases and 3 bases, there was a span of 7 bases. Germline CDR1 and CDR2: MNHEY and SVGAGI. The CDR3 totals 13 residues. CDR3: CASSYLGDTEAFF. CDR3 sequence (DNA): TGTGCCAGCAGTTACCTGGGGGACACTGAAGCTTTCTTT.